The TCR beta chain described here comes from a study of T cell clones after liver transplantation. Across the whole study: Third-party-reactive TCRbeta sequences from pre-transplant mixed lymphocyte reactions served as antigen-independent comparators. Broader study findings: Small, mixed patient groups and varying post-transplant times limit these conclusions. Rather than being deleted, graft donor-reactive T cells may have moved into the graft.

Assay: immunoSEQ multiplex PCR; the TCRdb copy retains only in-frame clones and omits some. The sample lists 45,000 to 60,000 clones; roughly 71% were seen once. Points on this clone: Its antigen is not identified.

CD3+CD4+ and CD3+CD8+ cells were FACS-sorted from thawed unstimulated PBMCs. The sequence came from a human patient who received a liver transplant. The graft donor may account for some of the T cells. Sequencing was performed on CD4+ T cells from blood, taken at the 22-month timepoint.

The CDR3 loop is CAINRAGAEGYTF. Here the CDR3 DNA reads TGTGCCATCAATAGAGCGGGCGCTGAGGGCTACACCTTC. The chain couples TRBV10-3 to TRBJ1-2, with D hard to call. CDR1 ENHRY and CDR2 SYGVKD come from the germline V gene. Trimming removed 7 bases at V and 8 bases at J, with 17 bases between. CDR3 length equals 13 residues.